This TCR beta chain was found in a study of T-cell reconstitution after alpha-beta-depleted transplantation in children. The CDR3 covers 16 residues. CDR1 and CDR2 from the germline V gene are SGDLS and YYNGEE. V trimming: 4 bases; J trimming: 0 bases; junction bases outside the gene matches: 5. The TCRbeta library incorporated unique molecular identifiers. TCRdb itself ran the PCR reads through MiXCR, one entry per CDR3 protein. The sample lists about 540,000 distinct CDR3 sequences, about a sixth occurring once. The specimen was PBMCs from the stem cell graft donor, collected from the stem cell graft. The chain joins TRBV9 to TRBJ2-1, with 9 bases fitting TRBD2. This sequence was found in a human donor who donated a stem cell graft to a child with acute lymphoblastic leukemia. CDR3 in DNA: TGTGCCAGCAGCTTGGCTAGCGGGATCTCCTACAATGAGCAGTTCTTC. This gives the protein CASSLASGISYNEQFF.